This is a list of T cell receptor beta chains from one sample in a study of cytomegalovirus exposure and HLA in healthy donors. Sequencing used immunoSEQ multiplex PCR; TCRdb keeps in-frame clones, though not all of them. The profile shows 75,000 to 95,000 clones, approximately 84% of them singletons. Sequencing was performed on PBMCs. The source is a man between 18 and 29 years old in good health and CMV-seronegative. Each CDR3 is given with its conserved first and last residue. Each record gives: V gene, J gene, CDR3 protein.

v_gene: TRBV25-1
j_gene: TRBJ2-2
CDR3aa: CASSTSDHTGELFF

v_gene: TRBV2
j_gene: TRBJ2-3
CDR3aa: CASSDIAGGQSTQYF

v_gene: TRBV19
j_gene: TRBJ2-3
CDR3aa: CASSTLAGVVTDTQYF

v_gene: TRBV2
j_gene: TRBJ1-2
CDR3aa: CAGRDIPNYGYTF

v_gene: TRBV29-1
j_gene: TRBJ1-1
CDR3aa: CSEKQGLNTEAFF

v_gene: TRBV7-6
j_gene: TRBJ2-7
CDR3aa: CASSFLAGAGPGEQYF

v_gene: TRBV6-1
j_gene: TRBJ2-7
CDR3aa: CASATSGEQYF

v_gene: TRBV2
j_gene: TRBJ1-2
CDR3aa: CASSEDRKSIYGYTF

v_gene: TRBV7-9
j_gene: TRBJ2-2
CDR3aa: CATKDRRWAGELFF

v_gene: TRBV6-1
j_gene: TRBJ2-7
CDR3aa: CASSGSGAVHEQYF

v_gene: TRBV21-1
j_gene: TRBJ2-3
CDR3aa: CASSPGTSGRPTDTQYF

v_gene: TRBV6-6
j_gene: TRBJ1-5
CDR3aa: CASRKQGLGGQPQHF

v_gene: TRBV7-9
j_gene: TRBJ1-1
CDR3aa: CASRLDRGPEAFF

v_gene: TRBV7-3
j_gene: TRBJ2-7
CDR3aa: CASSPGLDREQYF

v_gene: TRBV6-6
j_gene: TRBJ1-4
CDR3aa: CASSYGTEGKLFF

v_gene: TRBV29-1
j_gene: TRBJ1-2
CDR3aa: CSVRLGVTYGYTF

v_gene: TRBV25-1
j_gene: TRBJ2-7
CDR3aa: CASSSPSGSYEQYF

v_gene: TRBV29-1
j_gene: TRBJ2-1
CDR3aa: CSASRNNEQFF

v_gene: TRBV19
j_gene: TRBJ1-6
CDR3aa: CASSTDRGGSPLHF

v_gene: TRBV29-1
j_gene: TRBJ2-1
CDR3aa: CSVDGRAWYEQFF

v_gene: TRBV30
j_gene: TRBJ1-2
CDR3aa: CACRRDRALRYGYTF

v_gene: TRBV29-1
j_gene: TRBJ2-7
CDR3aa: CSVAGQRYEQYF

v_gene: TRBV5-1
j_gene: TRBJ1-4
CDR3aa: CASSPTGGERKLFF

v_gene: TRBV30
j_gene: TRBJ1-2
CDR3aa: CAWIRFYGYTF

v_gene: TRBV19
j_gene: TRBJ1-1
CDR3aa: CASSLRTGWAEAFF

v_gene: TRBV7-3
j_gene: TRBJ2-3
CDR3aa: CASGATDTQYF

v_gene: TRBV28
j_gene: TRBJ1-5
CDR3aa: CASTVRGLGLYSNQPQHF

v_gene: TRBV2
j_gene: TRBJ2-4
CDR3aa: CASRDPGPALFEGKNIQYF

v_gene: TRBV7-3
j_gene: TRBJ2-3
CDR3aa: CASSEQGARTDTQYF

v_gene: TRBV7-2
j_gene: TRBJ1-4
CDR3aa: CASSKAGGNEKLFF

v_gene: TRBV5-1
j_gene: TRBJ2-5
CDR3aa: CASSFSGLAGGRGQETQYF

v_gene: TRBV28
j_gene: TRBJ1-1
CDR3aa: CASSLWDRAVNTEAFF

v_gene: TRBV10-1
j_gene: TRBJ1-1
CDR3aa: CASSEYRGGEAFF

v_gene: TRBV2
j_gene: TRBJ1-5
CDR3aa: CASSEWEDTQPQHF

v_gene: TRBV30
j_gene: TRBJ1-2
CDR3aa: CAWNLLVGYGYTF

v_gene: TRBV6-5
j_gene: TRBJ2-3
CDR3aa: CASRPGFPSTDTQYF

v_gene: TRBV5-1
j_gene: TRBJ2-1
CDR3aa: CASSFSGSSYNEQFF

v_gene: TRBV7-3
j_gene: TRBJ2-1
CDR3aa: CASSTLAGSYNEQFF

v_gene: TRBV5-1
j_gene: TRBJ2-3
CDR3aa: CASSFDRGIIDTQYF

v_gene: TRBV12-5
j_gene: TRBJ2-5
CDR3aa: CASGFTAESQETQYF

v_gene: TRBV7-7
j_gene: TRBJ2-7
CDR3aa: CASSPGQSSYEQYF

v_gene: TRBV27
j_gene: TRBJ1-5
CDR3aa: CASRQERASNQPQHF

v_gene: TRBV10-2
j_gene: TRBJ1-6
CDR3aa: CASSEIGNSPLHF

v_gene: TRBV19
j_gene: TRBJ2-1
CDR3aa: CASSYRTGLAANNEQFF

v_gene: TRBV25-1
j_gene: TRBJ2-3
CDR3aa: CASRGTSGRAYEDTQYF

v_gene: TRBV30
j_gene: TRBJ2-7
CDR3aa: CAWSVRPAWGDEQYF

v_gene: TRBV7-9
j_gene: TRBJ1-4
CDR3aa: CASRPGTGGSEKLFF

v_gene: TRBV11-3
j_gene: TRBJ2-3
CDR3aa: CASSSGRGTDTQYF

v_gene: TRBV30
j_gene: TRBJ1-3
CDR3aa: CAWSVWGFGQGANGNTIYF

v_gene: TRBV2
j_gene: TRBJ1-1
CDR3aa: CASSERGSTEAFF

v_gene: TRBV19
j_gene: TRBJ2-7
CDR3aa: CASSTRTGVSYEQYF

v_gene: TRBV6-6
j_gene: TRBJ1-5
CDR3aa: CASTYDSLNQPQHF

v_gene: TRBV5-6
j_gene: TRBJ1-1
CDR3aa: CASSLVGRLNTEAFF

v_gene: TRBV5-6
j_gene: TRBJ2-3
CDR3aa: CASRGTGLGADTQYF

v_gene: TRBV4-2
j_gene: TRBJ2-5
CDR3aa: CASSQRPQETQYF

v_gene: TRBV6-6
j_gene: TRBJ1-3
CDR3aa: CASIYGGSGNTIYF

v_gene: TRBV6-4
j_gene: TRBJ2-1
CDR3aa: CASSDSAGSYNEQFF

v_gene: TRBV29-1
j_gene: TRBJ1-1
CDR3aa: CSGGNGANTEAFF